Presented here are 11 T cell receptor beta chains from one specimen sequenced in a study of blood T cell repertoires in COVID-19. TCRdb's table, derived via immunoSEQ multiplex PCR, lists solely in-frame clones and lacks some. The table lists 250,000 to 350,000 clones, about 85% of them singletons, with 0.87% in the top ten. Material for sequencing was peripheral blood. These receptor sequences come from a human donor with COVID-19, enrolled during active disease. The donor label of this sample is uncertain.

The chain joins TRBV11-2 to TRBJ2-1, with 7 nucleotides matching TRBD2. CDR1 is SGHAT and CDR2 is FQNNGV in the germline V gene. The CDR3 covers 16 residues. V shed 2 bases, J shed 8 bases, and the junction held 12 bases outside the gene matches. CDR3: CASSLLLAQSMDEQFF. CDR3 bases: TGTGCCAGCAGCTTATTACTAGCGCAATCCATGGATGAGCAGTTCTTC. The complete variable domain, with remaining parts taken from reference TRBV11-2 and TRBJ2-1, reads EAGVAQSPRYKIIEKRQSVAFWCNPISGHATLYWYQQILGQGPKLLIQFQNNGVVDDSQLPKDRFSAERLKGVDSTLKIQPAKLEDSAVYLCASSLLLAQSMDEQFFGPGTRLTVL.

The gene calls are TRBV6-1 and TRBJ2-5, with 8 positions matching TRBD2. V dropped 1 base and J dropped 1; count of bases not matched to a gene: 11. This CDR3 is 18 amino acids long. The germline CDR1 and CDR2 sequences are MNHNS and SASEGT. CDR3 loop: CASSEVRGLGVSQETQYF. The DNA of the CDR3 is TGTGCCAGCAGTGAAGTTCGGGGACTAGGAGTCAGCCAAGAGACCCAGTACTTC.

This chain's CDR3 is CASSPYRGQGTEAFF. DNA for the CDR3: TGTGCCAGCAGCCCATACAGGGGGCAAGGGACTGAAGCTTTCTTT. This chain uses TRBV3-1 (or the pseudogene TRBV3-2) with TRBJ1-1, with 9 bases aligning to TRBD1. CDR1 is LGHDT, CDR2 YNNKEL, per germline (reference sequence). The CDR3 is 15 amino acids. The junction had 8 bases not matched to a gene; V was cut back by 4 bases and J by 5 bases.

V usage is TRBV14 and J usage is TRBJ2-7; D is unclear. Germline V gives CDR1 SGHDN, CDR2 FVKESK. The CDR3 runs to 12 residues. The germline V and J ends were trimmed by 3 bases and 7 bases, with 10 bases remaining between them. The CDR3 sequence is CASSQYPREQYF. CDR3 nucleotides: TGTGCCAGCAGCCAGTATCCACGGGAGCAGTACTTC.

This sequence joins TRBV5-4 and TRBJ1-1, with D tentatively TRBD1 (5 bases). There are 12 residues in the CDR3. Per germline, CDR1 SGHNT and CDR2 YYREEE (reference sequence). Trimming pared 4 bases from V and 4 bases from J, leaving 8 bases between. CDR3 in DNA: TGTGCCAGCAGCCGACAGTTCACTGAAGCTTTCTTT. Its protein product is CASSRQFTEAFF.

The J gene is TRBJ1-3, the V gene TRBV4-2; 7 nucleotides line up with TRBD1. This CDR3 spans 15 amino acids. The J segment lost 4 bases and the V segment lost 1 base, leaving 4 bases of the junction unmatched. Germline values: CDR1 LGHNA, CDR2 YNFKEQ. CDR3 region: CASSQAQGEGNTIYF. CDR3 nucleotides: TGTGCCAGCAGCCAAGCTCAGGGGGAGGGAAACACCATATATTTT.

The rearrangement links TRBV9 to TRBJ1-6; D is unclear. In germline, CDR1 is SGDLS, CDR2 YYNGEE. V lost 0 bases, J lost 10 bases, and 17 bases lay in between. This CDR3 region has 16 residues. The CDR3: CASSVDPGDAGSPLHF. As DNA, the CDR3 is TGTGCCAGCAGCGTAGACCCCGGGGATGCGGGATCACCCCTCCACTTT.

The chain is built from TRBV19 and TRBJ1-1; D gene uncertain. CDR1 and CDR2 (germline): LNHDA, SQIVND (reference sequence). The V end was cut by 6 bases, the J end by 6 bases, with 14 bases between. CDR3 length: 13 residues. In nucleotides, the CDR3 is TGTGCCAGTAGCCTCCGGACTCCCCCTGAAGCTTTCTTT. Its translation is CASSLRTPPEAFF.

CDR3 bases: TGTGCCAGCAGTTTCCTTCTGGACATTCCGAGCTCCTATAATTCACCCCTCCACTTT. It yields the protein CASSFLLDIPSSYNSPLHF. The V and J genes are TRBV27 and TRBJ1-6; D perhaps matches TRBD1 (5 bases). This CDR3 region has 19 residues. CDR1 MNHEY and CDR2 SMNVEV come from the germline V gene (reference sequence). The V gene lost 3 bases and the J gene lost 0 bases, with 18 bases spanning the gap.

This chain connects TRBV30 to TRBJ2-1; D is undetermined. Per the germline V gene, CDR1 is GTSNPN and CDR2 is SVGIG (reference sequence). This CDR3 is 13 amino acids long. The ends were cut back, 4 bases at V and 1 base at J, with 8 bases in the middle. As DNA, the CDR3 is TGTGCCTGGACGAGAGCGTCCTACAATGAGCAGTTCTTC. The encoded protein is CAWTRASYNEQFF.

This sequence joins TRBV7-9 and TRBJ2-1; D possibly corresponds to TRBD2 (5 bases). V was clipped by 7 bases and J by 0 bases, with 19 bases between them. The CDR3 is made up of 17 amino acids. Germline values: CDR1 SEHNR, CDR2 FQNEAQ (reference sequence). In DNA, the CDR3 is TGTGCCAGCATCTCCACCGGACTTATGGGCTCCTACAATGAGCAGTTCTTC. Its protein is CASISTGLMGSYNEQFF.